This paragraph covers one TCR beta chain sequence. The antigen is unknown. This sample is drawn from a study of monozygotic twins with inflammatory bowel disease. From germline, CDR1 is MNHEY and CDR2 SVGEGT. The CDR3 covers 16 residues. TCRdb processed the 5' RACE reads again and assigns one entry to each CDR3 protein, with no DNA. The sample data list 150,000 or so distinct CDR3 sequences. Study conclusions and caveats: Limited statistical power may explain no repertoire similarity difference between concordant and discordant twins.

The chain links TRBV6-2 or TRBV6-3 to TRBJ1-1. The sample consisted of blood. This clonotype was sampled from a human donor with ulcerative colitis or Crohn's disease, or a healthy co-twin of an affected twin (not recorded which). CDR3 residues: CASKVGLNWGTTEAFF.